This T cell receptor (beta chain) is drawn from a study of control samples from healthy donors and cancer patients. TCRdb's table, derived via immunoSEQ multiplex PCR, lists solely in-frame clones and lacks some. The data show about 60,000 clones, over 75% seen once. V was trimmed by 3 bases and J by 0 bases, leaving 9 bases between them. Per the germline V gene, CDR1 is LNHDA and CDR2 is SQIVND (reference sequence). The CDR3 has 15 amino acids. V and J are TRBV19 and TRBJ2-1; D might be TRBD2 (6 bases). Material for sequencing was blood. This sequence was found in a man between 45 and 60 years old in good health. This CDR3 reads CASSITGSSYNEQFF. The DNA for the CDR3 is TGTGCCAGTAGTATCACCGGGAGCTCCTACAATGAGCAGTTCTTC. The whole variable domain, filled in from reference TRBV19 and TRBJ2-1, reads DGGITQSPKYLFRKEGQNVTLSCEQNLNHDAMYWYRQDPGQGLRLIYYSQIVNDFQKGDIAEGYSVSREKKESFPLTVTSAQKNPTAFYLCASSITGSSYNEQFFGPGTRLTVL.